These 31 T cell receptor beta chains came from one sample sequenced in a study of T cells expressing NK-cell markers. TCRdb processed the 5' RACE reads again and assigns one entry to each CDR3 protein, with no DNA. The sample yields hundreds of thousands of distinct CDR3 sequences, of which the top ten take up approximately 7%. Source material: blood T cells: a sorted CD56 or NKG2C T cell subset, CD4+ or CD8+ T cells, or bulk PBMC T cells (not recorded which). The origin of the receptors is a woman between 18 and 69 years old in good health.

The gene calls are TRBV29-1 and TRBJ2-3; as DNA is missing, the TRBD1 call by TCRdb cannot be tested. Germline assignment: CDR1 SQVTM and CDR2 ANQGSEA. CDR3 size: 11 residues. The CDR3 is CSVDPGVAQYF.

The rearrangement links TRBV20-1 to TRBJ2-7; TCRdb picks TRBD1, but there is no DNA to check that call. The CDR3 totals 14 residues. CDR1 is DFQATT, CDR2 SNEGSKA, per germline (reference sequence). CDR3 amino acids: CSASSGTGSHEQYF.

The rearrangement uses TRBV28 and TRBJ2-1; TCRdb's assignment of TRBD2 cannot be checked, as there is no DNA. Per the germline V gene, CDR1 is MDHEN and CDR2 is SYDVKM. The CDR3 extends over 16 amino acids. The CDR3 loop is CASSLGGFKAGYEQFF.

This chain joins TRBV7-2 and TRBJ1-2; TCRdb selects TRBD1, and the lack of DNA leaves this call unchecked. The CDR3 spans 12 residues. Germline V gene sequence: CDR1 SGHTA, CDR2 FQGNSA. The CDR3: CASSLESPLRTF.

The V and J genes are TRBV13 and TRBJ1-2; TCRdb lists TRBD1, though no DNA is available to test this call. The CDR3 length is 16 residues. Looked up from germline, CDR1 is PRHDT and CDR2 is FYEKMQ (reference sequence). The CDR3 is CASSLRGTGENYGYTF.

V is TRBV6-5 and J is TRBJ2-3; TCRdb's D call of TRBD1 is untestable without DNA. The CDR3 consists of 18 residues. CDR1 MNHEY and CDR2 SVGAGI come from the germline V gene. The CDR3 sequence: CASSFRTTGTVRTDTQYF.

The chain links TRBV6-2 or TRBV6-3 to TRBJ2-4; the D call from TCRdb, TRBD2, cannot be confirmed without DNA. Germline V gene lookup returns CDR1 MNHEY and CDR2 SVGEGT. The CDR3 is 13 amino acids. CDR3: CASGPSETGGLYF.

The chain recombines TRBV6-1 with TRBJ2-1; TCRdb outputs TRBD1, but without DNA this stays unchecked. Germline CDR1 is MNHNS and CDR2 is SASEGT. The CDR3 loop spans 15 amino acids. This chain's CDR3 is CASRTGGGGRNEQLF.

The chain is built from TRBV27 and TRBJ2-1; the D gene TCRdb calls, TRBD1, cannot be checked with no DNA. Germline loops: CDR1 MNHEY, CDR2 SMNVEV (reference sequence). The CDR3 consists of 14 residues. The CDR3: CASSLPTPAYEQFF.

The chain recombines TRBV20-1 with TRBJ2-2; TCRdb selects TRBD2, and the lack of DNA leaves this call unchecked. The CDR3 consists of 16 residues. In germline, CDR1 is DFQATT, CDR2 SNEGSKA (reference sequence). This chain's CDR3 is CSAEASGGLHGGELFF.

The chain has TRBV7-9 and TRBJ2-1; TCRdb proposes TRBD2, but this gene call is untestable without DNA. Germline V lookup: CDR1 SEHNR, CDR2 FQNEAQ (reference sequence). The CDR3 contains 17 residues. The CDR3: CASSPLHAGGWYNEQFF.

This rearrangement joins TRBV5-6 to TRBJ2-4; TCRdb picks TRBD1, but there is no DNA to check that call. This CDR3 has 12 amino acids. Per the germline V gene, CDR1 is SGHDT and CDR2 is YYEEEE. CDR3 sequence: CASSLTGGIQYF. Together with reference TRBV5-6 and TRBJ2-4, the CDR3 gives the full variable domain: DAGVTQSPTHLIKTRGQQVTLRCSPKSGHDTVSWYQQALGQGPQFIFQYYEEEERQRGNFPDRFSGHQFPNYSSELNVNALLLGDSALYLCASSLTGGIQYFGAGTRLSVL.

The rearrangement uses TRBV10-3 and TRBJ1-1; TCRdb designates TRBD1, a call that cannot be tested without DNA. CDR1 is ENHRY, CDR2 SYGVKD, per germline. This CDR3 region has 14 residues. The CDR3 is CAISPGGQNTEAFF.

V and J are TRBV18 and TRBJ1-2; with no DNA, the TCRdb D assignment of TRBD1 cannot be verified. The CDR3 sequence is 14 residues long. Germline V gives CDR1 KGHSH, CDR2 LQKENI. CDR3 sequence reads: CASSPTQGGYGYTF.

The V and J genes are TRBV11-1 and TRBJ2-7. Germline CDR1 is SGHAT and CDR2 is FQDESV (reference sequence). This CDR3 region has 13 residues. This CDR3 is CASSLETWSEQYF.

The rearrangement uses TRBV7-2 and TRBJ1-3; absent DNA, TCRdb's TRBD1 call cannot be checked. This CDR3 is 15 amino acids long. Per germline, CDR1 SGHTA and CDR2 FQGNSA. The CDR3 sequence is CASSLARGQGNTIYF.

The genes are TRBV15 and TRBJ2-3; TCRdb picks TRBD1, but there is no DNA to check that call. Germline CDR1 reads LNHNV; CDR2 reads YYDKDF (reference sequence). The CDR3 is 18 amino acids. The chain's CDR3 is CATSNVWSAGGSTDTQYF.

The V and J genes are TRBV27 and TRBJ2-7; TCRdb picks TRBD2, but there is no DNA to check that call. This CDR3 region has 14 residues. Germline lookup yields CDR1 MNHEY and CDR2 SMNVEV (reference sequence). CDR3 protein: CASSTGTEAYEQYF.

This chain links TRBV20-1 with TRBJ1-5. The CDR3 spans 13 residues. CDR1 and CDR2 from the germline V gene are DFQATT and SNEGSKA (reference sequence). CDR3 residues: CSARDEFNQPQHF.

This CDR3 is CASSRQPTVNTDTQYF. The J gene is TRBJ2-3, the V gene TRBV7-9; TCRdb proposes TRBD1, but this gene call is untestable without DNA. CDR1 and CDR2 (germline): SEHNR, FQNEAQ (reference sequence). The CDR3 has 16 residues.

This chain joins TRBV9 and TRBJ2-6; lacking DNA, the TRBD2 call made by TCRdb goes unchecked. Looked up from germline, CDR1 is SGDLS and CDR2 is YYNGEE. This CDR3 is 13 amino acids long. CDR3 in amino acids: CASGPSGANVLTF.

V and J are TRBV6-1 and TRBJ2-5; TCRdb designates TRBD1, a call that cannot be tested without DNA. Germline CDR1 reads MNHNS; CDR2 reads SASEGT. The CDR3 is 15 amino acids. Here the CDR3 reads CASSLVGGRGETQYF.

V gene TRBV10-3 combines with J gene TRBJ2-3; absent DNA, TCRdb's TRBD2 call cannot be checked. Germline values: CDR1 ENHRY, CDR2 SYGVKD. CDR3 size: 15 residues. The CDR3 loop is CAIIRGGDVLDTQYF.

The genes are TRBV29-1 and TRBJ2-3; TCRdb selects TRBD2, and the lack of DNA leaves this call unchecked. The length of the CDR3 is 11 residues. Germline lookup yields CDR1 SQVTM and CDR2 ANQGSEA. Here the CDR3 reads CSAERGDTQYF.

This sequence joins TRBV7-2 and TRBJ2-5; TCRdb gives TRBD2 as the D gene, but with no DNA this cannot be confirmed. The CDR3 runs 14 residues. Germline V gene data show CDR1 as SGHTA and CDR2 as FQGNSA. This CDR3 reads CASRVGLGGEAQYF.

J is TRBJ2-7 and V is TRBV20-1; TCRdb's assignment of TRBD2 cannot be checked, as there is no DNA. CDR1 DFQATT and CDR2 SNEGSKA come from the germline V gene (reference sequence). This CDR3 has 15 amino acids. The CDR3 reads CSARVVPSGGYEQYF.

This chain links TRBV5-5 with TRBJ2-6. Germline loops: CDR1 SGHKS, CDR2 YYEKEE (reference sequence). This CDR3 region has 17 residues. The CDR3 reads CASSLGSRSSGANVLTF.

V and J are TRBV5-4 and TRBJ2-2; TCRdb picks TRBD1, but there is no DNA to check that call. Germline CDR1 and CDR2: SGHNT and YYREEE (reference sequence). The length of the CDR3 is 13 residues. This CDR3 reads CASSGQGAGELFF.

The rearrangement joins TRBV5-1 to TRBJ2-1. Looked up from germline, CDR1 is SGHRS and CDR2 is YFSETQ. This CDR3 is built from 15 residues. CDR3: CASSLAGDSYNEQFF.

The chain is built from TRBV4-3 and TRBJ2-1. CDR1 LGHNA and CDR2 YSLEER come from the germline V gene. The CDR3 consists of 16 residues. The CDR3 loop reads CASSQDTGSSYNEQFF.

The gene calls are TRBV7-8 and TRBJ1-4; TCRdb calls TRBD1, which cannot be checked without DNA. CDR3 length: 18 residues. Per germline, CDR1 SGHVS and CDR2 FQNEAQ. CDR3 protein: CASSQWTGGWLANEKLFF.